This T cell receptor beta chain was found in a study of blood T cell repertoires in COVID-19. In the study overall: COVID-19 samples collected from the United States, Italy and Spain covered acute and convalescent phases.

Trimming left V 4 bases short and J 10 bases short, with 11 bases between. Germline CDR1 and CDR2: WSHSY and SAAADI. The CDR3 totals 13 residues. Sequenced by immunoSEQ multiplex PCR; TCRdb stores in-frame clones only, minus some. Here the sample spans 180,000 or so clones, approximately 83% being singletons. This TCR was sampled from a human donor with acute or convalescent COVID-19. The donor label of this sample is uncertain. Sequencing was done on a sample of peripheral blood. The gene calls are TRBV10-2 and TRBJ1-6; D gene ambiguous. The CDR3 is CASSGEVGSPLHF. The CDR3 bases are TGCGCCAGCAGTGGGGAGGTGGGGTCACCCCTCCACTTT.